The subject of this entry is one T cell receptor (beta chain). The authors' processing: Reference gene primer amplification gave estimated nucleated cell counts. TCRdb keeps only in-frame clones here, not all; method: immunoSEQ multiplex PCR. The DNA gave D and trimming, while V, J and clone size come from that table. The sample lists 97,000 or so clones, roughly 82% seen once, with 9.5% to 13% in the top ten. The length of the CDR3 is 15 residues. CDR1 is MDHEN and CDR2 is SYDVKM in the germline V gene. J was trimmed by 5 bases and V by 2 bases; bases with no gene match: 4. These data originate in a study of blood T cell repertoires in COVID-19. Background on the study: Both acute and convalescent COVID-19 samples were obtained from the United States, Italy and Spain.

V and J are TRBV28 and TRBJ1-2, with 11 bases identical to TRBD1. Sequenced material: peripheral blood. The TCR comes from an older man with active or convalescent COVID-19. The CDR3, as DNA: TGTGCCAGCAGTTTAAGGGGACAGGGGGGGTATGGCTACACCTTC. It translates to CASSLRGQGGYGYTF.